Listed below are T cell receptor beta chains from one sample, sequenced in a study of blood T cell repertoires in COVID-19. Produced via immunoSEQ multiplex PCR; TCRdb's table is partial and in-frame only. The sample yields a few hundred thousand clones, approximately 80% seen once. Source material: PBMCs or T cells enriched from blood (not recorded which). These receptors were obtained from a woman aged 55-70 years who had recovered from COVID-19. Each CDR3 is given with its conserved first and last residue. A D gene is named only where the DNA matches it firmly. The size field is filled for only some rows; it gives once, few, many or a size class.

>-|-|TRBJ1-3|TRBV11-2
CASSQSGATGNTIYF
TGTGCCAGCAGCCAATCAGGGGCGACTGGAAACACCATATATTTT
>-|TRBD1|TRBJ2-5|TRBV7-8
CASSRGTGQETQYF
TGTGCCAGCAGTCGTGGGACAGGTCAAGAGACCCAGTACTTC
>-|TRBD1|TRBJ2-2|TRBV6-2/TRBV6-3
CASSYSDRGTGELFF
TGTGCCAGCAGTTACTCGGACAGGGGGACCGGGGAGCTGTTTTTT
>once|-|TRBJ2-3|TRBV29-1
CSVVQGGNTDTQYF
TGCAGCGTAGTACAGGGGGGGAACACAGATACGCAGTATTTT
>-|-|TRBJ2-3|TRBV29-1
CSVGGSGESTDTQYF
TGCAGCGTTGGGGGGTCGGGAGAGAGCACAGATACGCAGTATTTT
>-|-|TRBJ2-1|TRBV2
CASSGSGWNEQFF
TGTGCCAGCAGTGGGAGCGGGTGGAATGAGCAGTTCTTC
>few|TRBD1|TRBJ2-7|TRBV6-5
CASSSPGQGNYEQYF
TGTGCCAGCAGTTCGCCGGGACAGGGTAACTACGAGCAGTACTTC
>-|TRBD1|TRBJ1-2|TRBV5-4
CASSFRDRVYGYTF
TGTGCCAGCAGCTTCCGGGACAGAGTATATGGCTACACCTTC
>-|-|TRBJ1-2|TRBV4-3
CASSTGGRYGYTF
TGCGCCAGCAGCACCGGAGGGCGCTATGGCTACACCTTC
>-|-|TRBJ1-1|TRBV7-8
CASSQDPARAFF
TGTGCCAGCAGCCAAGACCCCGCGCGGGCTTTCTTT
>-|-|TRBJ1-2|TRBV7-2
CASSLQGRNYGYTF
TGTGCCAGCAGCTTACAAGGCAGGAATTATGGCTACACCTTC
>-|-|TRBJ1-3|TRBV7-2
CASNPTGVSGNTIYF
TGTGCCAGCAACCCGACAGGCGTCTCTGGAAACACCATATATTTT
>once|TRBD1|TRBJ2-1|TRBV5-1
CASFSTGTGSVNEQFF
TGCGCCTCGTTCTCGACCGGGACAGGGTCCGTCAATGAGCAGTTCTTC
>-|TRBD1|TRBJ1-2|TRBV3-1/TRBV3-2
CASSQEGQGLHYGYTF
TGTGCCAGCAGCCAAGAGGGACAGGGGCTCCACTATGGCTACACCTTC
>-|TRBD2|TRBJ2-3|TRBV7-3
CASSLARTSGNTQYF
TGTGCCAGCAGCTTAGCCAGGACTAGCGGCAATACGCAGTATTTT
>-|-|TRBJ1-3|TRBV11-2
CASSLVRGASGNTIYF
TGTGCCAGCAGCTTAGTACGGGGGGCCTCTGGAAACACCATATATTTT
>-|-|TRBJ1-3|TRBV6-6
CASKPQVTSGNTIYF
TGTGCCAGCAAACCACAGGTTACCTCTGGAAACACCATATATTTT
>-|TRBD2|TRBJ2-3|TRBV3-1/TRBV3-2
CASSPDVAGGPFAQYF
TGTGCCAGCAGCCCGGATGTAGCGGGAGGGCCGTTTGCGCAGTATTTT
>once|TRBD1|TRBJ1-6|TRBV7-2
CASSQGVELSPLHF
TGTGCCAGCAGCCAGGGGGTCGAGCTTTCACCCCTCCACTTT
>-|-|TRBJ1-1|TRBV29-1
CSVEDTPEAFF
TGCAGCGTTGAAGATACTCCTGAAGCTTTCTTT
>-|TRBD1|TRBJ1-6|TRBV19
CASSSGQGHSPLHF
TGTGCCAGTAGTAGCGGACAGGGGCACTCACCCCTCCACTTT
>few|-|TRBJ2-5|TRBV7-2
CASSLGGRRETQYF
TGTGCCAGCAGCCTTGGCGGGCGCAGGGAGACCCAGTACTTC
>-|TRBD2|TRBJ2-3|TRBV2
CASNPLTSESTDTQYF
TGTGCCAGCAACCCCCTTACTAGCGAAAGCACAGATACGCAGTATTTT
>-|-|TRBJ1-2|TRBV13
CASSLGQNYGYTF
TGTGCCAGCAGCTTAGGACAGAACTATGGCTACACCTTC
>-|TRBD1|TRBJ1-6|TRBV5-5
CASSLTGAVSSSPLHF
TGTGCCAGCAGCCTGACAGGGGCCGTCTCGAGTTCACCCCTCCACTTT
>-|TRBD2|TRBJ2-7|TRBV7-9
CASSFLAGGPYEQYF
TGTGCCAGCAGCTTCCTAGCGGGAGGGCCCTACGAGCAGTACTTC
>-|-|TRBJ1-1|TRBV29-1
CSVEDRGTEAFF
TGCAGCGTTGAAGACAGGGGCACTGAAGCTTTCTTT
>-|TRBD1|TRBJ1-4|TRBV4-3
CASSRVTDRAGEKLFF
TGCGCCAGCAGCCGAGTTACGGACAGGGCGGGTGAAAAACTGTTTTTT
>-|TRBD2|TRBJ2-7|TRBV7-8
CASSFSGRVYEQYF
TGTGCCAGCAGCTTCAGCGGGAGAGTCTACGAGCAGTACTTC
>-|TRBD2|TRBJ2-5|TRBV5-8
CASSSGTSGGAGETQYF
TGTGCCAGCAGCTCCGGGACTAGCGGGGGGGCCGGAGAGACCCAGTACTTC
>few|-|TRBJ1-1|TRBV14
CASSQVYTEAFF
TGTGCCAGCAGCCAAGTCTACACTGAAGCTTTCTTT
>-|TRBD1|TRBJ1-2|TRBV19
CASSRGQGIRGYTF
TGTGCCAGTAGTCGGGGACAGGGGATTCGAGGCTACACCTTC
>-|-|TRBJ1-5|TRBV5-1
CASSLDSGSSNQPQHF
TGCGCCAGCAGCTTGGACTCAGGATCTAGCAATCAGCCCCAGCATTTT
>-|-|TRBJ1-2|TRBV18
CASSPPARPPNYGYTF
TGTGCCAGCTCACCACCGGCCAGGCCACCTAACTATGGCTACACCTTC
>few|-|TRBJ1-4|TRBV27
CASSPSADTTNEKLFF
TGTGCCAGCAGTCCCTCAGCTGACACAACTAATGAAAAACTGTTTTTT
>-|-|TRBJ2-1|TRBV6-4
CASSVGEYNEQFF
TGTGCCAGCAGTGTGGGAGAATACAATGAGCAGTTCTTC
>-|TRBD2|TRBJ2-1|TRBV15
CATSNGGTYNEQFF
TGTGCCACCAGCAACGGGGGGACCTACAATGAGCAGTTCTTC
>-|TRBD1|TRBJ2-1|TRBV10-2
CASKLSGTGKGNEQFF
TGCGCCAGCAAGCTATCCGGGACAGGGAAGGGCAATGAGCAGTTCTTC
>-|-|TRBJ2-3|TRBV7-2
CASSERVMSTQYF
TGTGCCAGCAGCGAACGGGTGATGTCTACGCAGTATTTT
>-|-|TRBJ2-7|TRBV5-4
CASSPTSPVSAVFYEQYF
TGTGCCAGCAGCCCAACCTCACCGGTCTCGGCGGTTTTCTACGAGCAGTACTTC
>-|-|TRBJ1-2|TRBV5-5
CASSGSTGNYGYTF
TGTGCCAGCAGCGGTTCGACAGGCAACTATGGCTACACCTTC
>-|-|TRBJ2-3|TRBV19
CASSAPNGRGLDTQYF
TGTGCCAGTAGTGCTCCCAACGGGCGGGGTCTAGATACGCAGTATTTT
>-|TRBD1|TRBJ1-1|TRBV19
CASSPTGLVTEAFF
TGTGCCAGTAGTCCGACAGGGTTAGTCACTGAAGCTTTCTTT
>once|-|TRBJ2-5|TRBV5-1
CASSWTSPHQETQYF
TGCGCCAGCAGCTGGACTTCGCCTCACCAAGAGACCCAGTACTTC
>-|-|TRBJ1-1|TRBV5-4
CASSLQGNTEAFF
TGTGCCAGCAGCTTACAGGGGAACACTGAAGCTTTCTTT
>-|TRBD1|TRBJ1-2|TRBV7-2
CASSPQGAGAGYTF
TGTGCCAGCAGCCCCCAGGGGGCTGGTGCTGGCTACACCTTC
>-|-|TRBJ2-5|TRBV19
CASSTLGGLQETQYF
TGTGCCAGTAGTACCCTAGGCGGCCTCCAAGAGACCCAGTACTTC
>-|TRBD1|TRBJ1-2|TRBV18
CASSPRQGRDYGYTF
TGTGCCAGCTCGCCTAGACAGGGGAGAGACTATGGCTACACCTTC
>few|-|TRBJ2-7|TRBV5-8
CASSPRGGTRYEQYF
TGTGCCAGCAGCCCCAGGGGAGGGACACGGTACGAGCAGTACTTC
>-|TRBD1|TRBJ1-2|TRBV19
CASRTTGGNYGYTF
TGTGCCAGTAGAACGACAGGGGGGAACTATGGCTACACCTTC
>-|TRBD2|TRBJ2-1|TRBV7-2
CASSLDPGGREQFF
TGTGCCAGCAGCTTAGATCCGGGGGGGAGGGAGCAGTTCTTC
>-|TRBD1|TRBJ1-1|TRBV7-2
CASSPWDRGYTEAFF
TGTGCCAGCAGCCCTTGGGACAGGGGGTACACTGAAGCTTTCTTT
>-|TRBD1|TRBJ1-5|TRBV6-1
CASSEVNRGQPQHF
TGTGCCAGCAGTGAAGTTAACAGGGGTCAGCCCCAGCATTTT
>-|TRBD1|TRBJ2-7|TRBV6-4
CASSPGQGHEQYF
TGTGCCAGCAGTCCGGGACAGGGCCACGAGCAGTACTTC
>-|TRBD2|TRBJ2-3|TRBV2
CASSERLAGGGDTQYF
TGTGCCAGCAGTGAAAGGCTAGCGGGAGGCGGGGATACGCAGTATTTT
>-|TRBD2|TRBJ2-7|TRBV7-2
CASSLSGDLYEQYF
TGTGCCAGCAGCTTAAGCGGGGACCTCTACGAGCAGTACTTC
>-|-|TRBJ2-5|TRBV5-4
CASSLGRGSFGTQYF
TGTGCCAGCAGCTTGGGCAGGGGTAGCTTTGGGACCCAGTACTTC
>-|TRBD1|TRBJ2-6|TRBV19
CASSIGQGATGANVLTF
TGTGCCAGTAGTATAGGGCAGGGGGCGACCGGGGCCAACGTCCTGACTTTC
>-|-|TRBJ1-3|TRBV19
CASSIAGSGNTIYF
TGTGCCAGTAGTATTGCGGGATCTGGAAACACCATATATTTT